This T cell receptor beta chain was identified during a study of regulatory T cells in long-lasting Graves disease. Study results and caveats: The TCR repertoire of persistent Graves' patients was less diverse than that of newly diagnosed ones.

Arm-PCR of CDR3 regions and iRepertoire HTBI primers were the basis on which TCR beta libraries were built. TCRdb re-derived calls from the multiplex PCR reads in MiXCR, one entry per CDR3 protein. The repertoire holds roughly 420,000 distinct CDR3 sequences, roughly 15% seen once, with roughly 10% in the top ten. This clonotype was detected ten times or more. Its antigen is unidentified. As for time point: newly diagnosed GD, antithyroid drugs for less than 3 months. Following extraction of RNA from PBMCs, that RNA was used to make the TCR library. A further study also used this sample, focusing on T cells in Graves' hyperthyroidism and ophthalmopathy. That report adds: HTBI primers were used for first-round RT-PCR of the TCR CDR3. Using 13 V-J features, a model discriminated ophthalmopathy from stable hyperthyroidism.

The sequenced sample was peripheral blood mononuclear cells (PBMCs), obtained at new diagnosis, from a patient treated with antithyroid drugs. This receptor was obtained from a woman in her 30s with Graves disease.

CDR3: CSANPLGGTEAFF. CDR3 DNA sequence: TGCAGTGCTAACCCCCTGGGGGGCACTGAAGCTTTCTTT. J is TRBJ1-1 and V is TRBV20-1; D is possibly TRBD1 (5 bases). V was trimmed by 4 bases and J by 4 bases, leaving 13 bases between them. Germline assignment: CDR1 DFQATT and CDR2 SNEGSKA (reference sequence). The CDR3 sequence is 13 residues long.